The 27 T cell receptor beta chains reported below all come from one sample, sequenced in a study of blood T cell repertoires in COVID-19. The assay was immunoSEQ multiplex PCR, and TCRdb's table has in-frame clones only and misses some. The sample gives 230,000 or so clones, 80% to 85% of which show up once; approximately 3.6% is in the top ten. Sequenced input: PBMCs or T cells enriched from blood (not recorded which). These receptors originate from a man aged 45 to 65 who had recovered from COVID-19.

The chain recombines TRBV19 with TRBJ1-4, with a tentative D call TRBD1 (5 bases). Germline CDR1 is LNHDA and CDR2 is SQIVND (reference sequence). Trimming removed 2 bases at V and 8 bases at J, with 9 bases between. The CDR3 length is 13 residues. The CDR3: CASSIQGGEKLFF. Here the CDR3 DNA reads TGTGCCAGTAGTATACAGGGCGGCGAAAAACTGTTTTTT.

CDR3: CASAGGGGETQYF. CDR3 in DNA: TGTGCCAGCGCTGGCGGGGGGGGAGAGACCCAGTACTTC. This chain uses TRBV2 with TRBJ2-5; 9 positions agree with TRBD2. The V and J ends lost 8 bases and 4 bases, in that order; junction bases with no gene match: 5. Germline V lookup: CDR1 SNHLY, CDR2 FYNNEI. CDR3 length: 13 amino acids.

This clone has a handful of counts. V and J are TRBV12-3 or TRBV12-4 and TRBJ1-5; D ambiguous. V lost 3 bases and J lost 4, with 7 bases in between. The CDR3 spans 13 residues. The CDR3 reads CASSFGINQPQHF. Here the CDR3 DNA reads TGTGCCAGCAGTTTCGGGATTAATCAGCCCCAGCATTTT.

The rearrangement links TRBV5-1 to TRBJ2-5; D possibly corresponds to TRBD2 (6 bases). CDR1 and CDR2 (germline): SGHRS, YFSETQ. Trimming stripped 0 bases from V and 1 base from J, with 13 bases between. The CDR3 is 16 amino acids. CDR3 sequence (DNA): TGCGCCAGCAGCTTGGATCCTAGCGTGATCCAAGAGACCCAGTACTTC. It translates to CASSLDPSVIQETQYF.

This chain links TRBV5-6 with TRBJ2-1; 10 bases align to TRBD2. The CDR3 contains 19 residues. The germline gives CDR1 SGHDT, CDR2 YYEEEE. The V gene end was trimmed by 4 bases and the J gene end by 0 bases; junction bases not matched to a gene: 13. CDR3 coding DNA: TGTGCCAGCAGCCCACCTGGGACTAGCGTCAGGAGCTCCTACAATGAGCAGTTCTTC. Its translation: CASSPPGTSVRSSYNEQFF.

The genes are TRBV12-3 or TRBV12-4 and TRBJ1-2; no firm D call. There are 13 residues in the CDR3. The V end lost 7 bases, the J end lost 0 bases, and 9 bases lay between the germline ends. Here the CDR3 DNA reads TGTGCCAGCAATACTAGAGCTAACTATGGCTACACCTTC. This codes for CASNTRANYGYTF.

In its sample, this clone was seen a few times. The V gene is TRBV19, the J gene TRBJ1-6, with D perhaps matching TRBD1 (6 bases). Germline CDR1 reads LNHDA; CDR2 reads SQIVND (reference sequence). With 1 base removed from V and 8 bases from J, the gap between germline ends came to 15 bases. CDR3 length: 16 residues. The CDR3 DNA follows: TGTGCCAGTAGTATAGTGGCGGGGGGCGCGGATTCACCCCTCCACTTT. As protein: CASSIVAGGADSPLHF.

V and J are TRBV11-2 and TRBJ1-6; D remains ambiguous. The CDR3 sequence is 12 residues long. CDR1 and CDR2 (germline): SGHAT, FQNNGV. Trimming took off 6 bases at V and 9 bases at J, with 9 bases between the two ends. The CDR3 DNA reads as TGTGCCAGCAGGAAACTTATTTCACCCCTCCACTTT. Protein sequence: CASRKLISPLHF.

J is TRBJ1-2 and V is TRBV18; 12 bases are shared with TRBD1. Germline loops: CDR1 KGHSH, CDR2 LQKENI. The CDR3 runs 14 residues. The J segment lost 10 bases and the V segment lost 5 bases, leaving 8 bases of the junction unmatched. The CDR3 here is CASSAGTGGEDYTF. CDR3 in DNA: TGTGCCAGCTCAGCTGGGACAGGGGGCGAGGACTACACCTTC.

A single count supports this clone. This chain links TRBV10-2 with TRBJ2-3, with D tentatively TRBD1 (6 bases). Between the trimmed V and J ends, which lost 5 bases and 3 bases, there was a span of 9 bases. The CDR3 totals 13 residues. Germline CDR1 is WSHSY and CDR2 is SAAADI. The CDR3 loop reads CASSLQGTDTQYF. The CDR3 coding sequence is TGCGCCAGCAGTCTACAGGGTACAGATACGCAGTATTTT.

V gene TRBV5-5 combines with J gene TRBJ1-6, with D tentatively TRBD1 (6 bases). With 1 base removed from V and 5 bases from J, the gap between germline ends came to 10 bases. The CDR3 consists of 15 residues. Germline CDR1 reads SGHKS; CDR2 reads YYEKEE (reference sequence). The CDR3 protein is CASSLQGKDNSPLHF. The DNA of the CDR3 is TGTGCCAGCAGCTTGCAGGGGAAGGATAATTCACCCCTCCACTTT. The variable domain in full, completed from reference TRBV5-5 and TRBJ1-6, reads DAGVTQSPTHLIKTRGQQVTLRCSPISGHKSVSWYQQVLGQGPQFIFQYYEKEERGRGNFPDRFSARQFPNYSSELNVNALLLGDSALYLCASSLQGKDNSPLHFGNGTRLTVT.

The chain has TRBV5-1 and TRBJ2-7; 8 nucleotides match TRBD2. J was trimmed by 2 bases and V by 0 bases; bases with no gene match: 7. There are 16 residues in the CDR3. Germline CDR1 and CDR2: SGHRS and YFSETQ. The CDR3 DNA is TGCGCCAGCAGCTTGGATGGCGGGAGGCCCCCCTACGAGCAGTACTTC. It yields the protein CASSLDGGRPPYEQYF.

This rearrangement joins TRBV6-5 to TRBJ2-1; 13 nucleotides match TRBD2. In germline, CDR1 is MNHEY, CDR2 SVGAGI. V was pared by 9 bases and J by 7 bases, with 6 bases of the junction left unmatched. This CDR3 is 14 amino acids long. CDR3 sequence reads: CASPGTSGKNEQFF. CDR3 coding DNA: TGTGCCAGTCCCGGGACTAGCGGGAAGAATGAGCAGTTCTTC.

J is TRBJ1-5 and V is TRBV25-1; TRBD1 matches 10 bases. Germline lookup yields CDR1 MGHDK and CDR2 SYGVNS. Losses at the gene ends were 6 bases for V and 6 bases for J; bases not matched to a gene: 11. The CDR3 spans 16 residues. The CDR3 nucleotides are TGTGCCAGCAGAAGCTCGGGGACAGGGGTGGGTCAGCCCCAGCATTTT. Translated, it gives CASRSSGTGVGQPQHF. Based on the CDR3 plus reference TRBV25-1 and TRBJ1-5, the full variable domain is EADIYQTPRYLVIGTGKKITLECSQTMGHDKMYWYQQDPGMELHLIHYSYGVNSTEKGDLSSESTVSRIRTEHFPLTLESARPSHTSQYLCASRSSGTGVGQPQHFGDGTRLSIL.

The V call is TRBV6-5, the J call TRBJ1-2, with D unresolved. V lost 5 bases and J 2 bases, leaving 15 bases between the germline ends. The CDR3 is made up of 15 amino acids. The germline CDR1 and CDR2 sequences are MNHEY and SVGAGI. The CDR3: CASSPLRGFNYGYTF. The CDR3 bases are TGTGCCAGCAGTCCCCTTCGGGGATTCAACTATGGCTACACCTTC.

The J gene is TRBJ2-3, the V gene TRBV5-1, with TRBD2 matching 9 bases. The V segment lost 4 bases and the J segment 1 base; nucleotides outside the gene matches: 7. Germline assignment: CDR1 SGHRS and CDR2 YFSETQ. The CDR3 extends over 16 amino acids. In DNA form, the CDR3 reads TGCGCCAGCAGCCCGGAAGCGGGAGGACGCACAGATACGCAGTATTTT. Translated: CASSPEAGGRTDTQYF. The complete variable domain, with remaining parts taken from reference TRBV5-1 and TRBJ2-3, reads KAGVTQTPRYLIKTRGQQVTLSCSPISGHRSVSWYQQTPGQGLQFLFEYFSETQRNKGNFPGRFSGRQFSNSRSEMNVSTLELGDSALYLCASSPEAGGRTDTQYFGPGTRLTVL.

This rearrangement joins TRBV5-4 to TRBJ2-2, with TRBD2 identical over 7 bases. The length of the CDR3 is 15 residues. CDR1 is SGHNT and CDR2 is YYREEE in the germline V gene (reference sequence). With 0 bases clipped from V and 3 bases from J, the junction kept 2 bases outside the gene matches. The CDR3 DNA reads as TGTGCCAGCAGCTTGGAGGGACTACACACCGGGGAGCTGTTTTTT. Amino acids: CASSLEGLHTGELFF.

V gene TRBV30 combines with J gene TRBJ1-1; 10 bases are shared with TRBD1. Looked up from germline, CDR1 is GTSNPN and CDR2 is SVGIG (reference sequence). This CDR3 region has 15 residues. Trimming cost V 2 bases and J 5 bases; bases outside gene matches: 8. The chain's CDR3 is CAWSPPGTGATEAFF. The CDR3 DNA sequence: TGTGCCTGGAGTCCCCCCGGGACAGGGGCTACTGAAGCTTTCTTT. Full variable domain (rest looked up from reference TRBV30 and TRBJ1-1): SQTIHQWPATLVQPVGSPLSLECTVEGTSNPNLYWYRQAAGRGLQLLFYSVGIGQISSEVPQNLSASRPQDRQFILSSKKLLLSDSGFYLCAWSPPGTGATEAFFGQGTRLTVV.

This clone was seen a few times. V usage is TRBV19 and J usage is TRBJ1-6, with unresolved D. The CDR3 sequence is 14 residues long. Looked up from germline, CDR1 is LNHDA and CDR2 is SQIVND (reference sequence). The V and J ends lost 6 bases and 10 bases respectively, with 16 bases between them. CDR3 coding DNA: TGTGCCAGTAGGGACGGGGTCTGGACGTCACCCCTCCACTTT. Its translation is CASRDGVWTSPLHF.

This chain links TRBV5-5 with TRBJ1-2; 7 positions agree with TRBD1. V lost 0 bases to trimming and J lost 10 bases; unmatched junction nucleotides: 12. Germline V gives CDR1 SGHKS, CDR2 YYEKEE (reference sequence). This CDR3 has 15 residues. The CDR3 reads CASSLGQGWKGDYTF. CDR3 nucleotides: TGTGCCAGCAGCTTGGGACAGGGCTGGAAGGGGGACTACACCTTC.

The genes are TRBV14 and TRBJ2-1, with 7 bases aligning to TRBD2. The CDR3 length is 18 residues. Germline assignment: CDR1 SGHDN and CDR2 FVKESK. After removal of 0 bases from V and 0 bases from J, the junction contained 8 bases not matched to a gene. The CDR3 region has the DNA TGTGCCAGCAGCCAAGAATGGCTAGCGGCGAGCTCCTACAATGAGCAGTTCTTC. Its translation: CASSQEWLAASSYNEQFF.

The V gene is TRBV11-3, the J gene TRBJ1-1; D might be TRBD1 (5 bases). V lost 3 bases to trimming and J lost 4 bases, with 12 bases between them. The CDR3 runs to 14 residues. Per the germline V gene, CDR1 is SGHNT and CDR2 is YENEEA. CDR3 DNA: TGTGCCAGCAGCTTCCGAGGGGAGGGCACTGAAGCTTTCTTT. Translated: CASSFRGEGTEAFF.

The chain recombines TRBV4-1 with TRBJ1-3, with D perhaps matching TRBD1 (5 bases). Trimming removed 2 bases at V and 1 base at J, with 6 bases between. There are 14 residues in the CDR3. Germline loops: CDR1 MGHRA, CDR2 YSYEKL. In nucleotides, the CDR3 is TGCGCCAGCAGCCAACGGGGGTCTGGAAACACCATATATTTT. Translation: CASSQRGSGNTIYF.

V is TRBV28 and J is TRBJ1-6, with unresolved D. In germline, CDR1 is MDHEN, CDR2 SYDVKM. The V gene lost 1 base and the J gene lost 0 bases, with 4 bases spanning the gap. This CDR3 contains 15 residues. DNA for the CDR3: TGTGCCAGCAGTTTATCCAGCTCCTATAATTCACCCCTCCACTTT. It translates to CASSLSSSYNSPLHF.

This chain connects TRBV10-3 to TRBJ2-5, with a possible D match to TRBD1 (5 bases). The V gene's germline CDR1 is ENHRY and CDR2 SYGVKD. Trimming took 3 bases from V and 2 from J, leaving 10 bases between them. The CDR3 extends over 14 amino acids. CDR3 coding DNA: TGTGCCATCAGTGATTCCGACAGACAAGAGACCCAGTACTTC. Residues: CAISDSDRQETQYF.

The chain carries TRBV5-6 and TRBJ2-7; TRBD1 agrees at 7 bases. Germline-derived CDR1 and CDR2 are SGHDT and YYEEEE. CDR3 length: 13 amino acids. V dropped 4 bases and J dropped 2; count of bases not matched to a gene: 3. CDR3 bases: TGTGCCAGCAGCGTAGGGACAGCCTACGAGCAGTACTTC. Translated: CASSVGTAYEQYF.

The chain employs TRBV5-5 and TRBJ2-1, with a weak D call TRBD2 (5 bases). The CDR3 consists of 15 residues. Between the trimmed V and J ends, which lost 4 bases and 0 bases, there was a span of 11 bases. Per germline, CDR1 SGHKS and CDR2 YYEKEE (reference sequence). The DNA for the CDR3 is TGTGCCAGCAGCCCAGTGGGGAGCTCCTACAATGAGCAGTTCTTC. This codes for CASSPVGSSYNEQFF.